Below, 21 T cell receptor beta chains from the same sample are listed, as sequenced in a study of regulatory T cells in long-lasting Graves disease. Researchers made TCR beta libraries by using iRepertoire HTBI primers and running Arm-PCR on CDR3 regions. TCRdb independently ran MiXCR on the multiplex PCR reads; one entry per CDR3 protein. Found here are roughly 500,000 distinct CDR3 sequences, roughly 21% of them singletons; the top ten hold about 6.6%. Time point indicated: persistent/refractory GD, antithyroid drugs over 5 years with positive TRAb. The TCR library was made from RNA that had been extracted from PBMCs in TRIzol. Sequenced material: peripheral blood mononuclear cells (PBMCs), taken when the disease was refractory, from a patient treated with antithyroid drugs. The receptors here all came from a female donor with Graves disease.

The V gene is TRBV5-1, the J gene TRBJ2-3; D is uncertain. Germline V gives CDR1 SGHRS, CDR2 YFSETQ. CDR3 size: 13 residues. The germline V and J ends were trimmed by 0 bases and 9 bases, with 11 bases remaining between them. CDR3 sequence: CASSLEGDHTQYF. CDR3 sequence (DNA): TGCGCCAGCAGCTTGGAGGGTGATCACACGCAGTATTTT.

This clonotype was counted many times. This chain connects TRBV6-1 to TRBJ1-2; D gene unclear. V lost 6 bases and J lost 8, with 16 bases in between. Germline V gene data show CDR1 as MNHNS and CDR2 as SASEGT. The CDR3 contains 13 residues. This CDR3 is CASRSPSTDGYTF. CDR3 bases: TGTGCCAGCAGATCACCATCTACGGACGGCTACACCTTC.

This clonotype came up a few times. The chain uses TRBV6-1 and TRBJ1-5; no definite D call. This CDR3 region has 15 residues. The V gene's germline CDR1 is MNHNS and CDR2 SASEGT. Between the trimmed V and J ends, which lost 2 bases and 6 bases, there was a span of 14 bases. The CDR3 DNA is TGTGCCAGCAGTGAACGCACCATCGTGGGTCAGCCCCAGCATTTT. Translated, it gives CASSERTIVGQPQHF.

The chain joins TRBV6-5 to TRBJ2-2, with 9 positions matching TRBD1. The germline CDR1 and CDR2 sequences are MNHEY and SVGAGI. The CDR3 has 14 amino acids. Trimming took 1 base from V and 6 from J; bases not matched to a gene: 0. The CDR3 DNA sequence: TGTGCCAGCAGTTACTGGACAGGGGCCGGGGAGCTGTTTTTT. It translates to CASSYWTGAGELFF.

This clonotype appeared a single time. The chain couples TRBV12-3 or TRBV12-4 to TRBJ1-1; 8 nucleotides line up with TRBD1. After removal of 6 bases from V and 8 bases from J, the junction contained 5 bases not matched to a gene. The CDR3 sequence is 12 residues long. Here the CDR3 reads CASRGTGGEAFF. The CDR3 DNA is TGTGCCAGCAGGGGAACAGGGGGAGAAGCTTTCTTT.

This clonotype was picked up many times. The rearrangement uses TRBV28 and TRBJ2-7, with 11 positions matching TRBD2. The junction had 8 bases not matched to a gene; V was cut back by 7 bases and J by 6 bases. Germline V lookup: CDR1 MDHEN, CDR2 SYDVKM. The CDR3 spans 14 residues. CDR3 sequence: CASTSSGGTLEQYF. CDR3 bases: TGTGCCAGCACCTCTAGCGGGGGGACTCTCGAGCAGTACTTC.

This clonotype was seen a handful of times. V gene TRBV9 combines with J gene TRBJ1-2; D remains ambiguous. CDR3 length equals 15 residues. The V end lost 4 bases, the J end lost 1 base, and 14 bases lay between the germline ends. The germline V gene has CDR1 SGDLS and CDR2 YYNGEE. As DNA, the CDR3 is TGTGCCAGCAGCCCACGGGCAGCTCTTAACTATGGCTACACCTTC. Its protein is CASSPRAALNYGYTF.

Comments on this clonotype: A read error may be the cause here, since a much bigger clone is one base away. The rearrangement links TRBV20-1 to TRBJ2-1; no clear D gene. The CDR3 consists of 13 residues. Deletions cut 0 bases from V and 8 bases from J, with 11 bases between. The V gene's germline CDR1 is DFQATT and CDR2 SNEGSKA (reference sequence). In DNA form, the CDR3 reads TGCAGTGCTAGAGATCTTCCGGACCATGAGCAGTTCTTC. Protein: CSARDLPDHEQFF.

The sample holds many counts of this clonotype. This chain links TRBV7-3 with TRBJ2-5, with 10 bases matching TRBD2. With 1 base clipped from V and 2 bases from J, the junction kept 10 bases outside the gene matches. In germline, CDR1 is SGHTA, CDR2 FQGTGA. This CDR3 contains 18 residues. The CDR3 bases are TGTGCCAGCAGCTTAAGCCCCCCGGGAGCGGGGGGGCAAGAGACCCAGTACTTC. As protein: CASSLSPPGAGGQETQYF.

The V and J genes are TRBV30 and TRBJ2-7, with unresolved D. The V gene lost 1 base and the J gene lost 4 bases, with 8 bases spanning the gap. The CDR3 sequence is 12 residues long. Per the germline V gene, CDR1 is GTSNPN and CDR2 is SVGIG (reference sequence). The CDR3 sequence is CAWSATAYEQYF. The CDR3 nucleotides are TGTGCCTGGAGTGCCACAGCGTACGAGCAGTACTTC.

This clonotype was counted many times. The rearrangement joins TRBV12-3 or TRBV12-4 to TRBJ1-2; TRBD1 aligns across 7 bases. V dropped 6 bases and J dropped 4; count of bases not matched to a gene: 8. This CDR3 comprises 14 residues. The chain's CDR3 is CASSLNRGVYGYTF. CDR3 nucleotides: TGTGCCAGCAGCCTAAACAGGGGTGTCTATGGCTACACCTTC.

This clonotype was seen a few times. The rearrangement uses TRBV7-9 and TRBJ2-4; a possible D gene is TRBD2 (6 bases). Germline lookup yields CDR1 SEHNR and CDR2 FQNEAQ (reference sequence). Trimming stripped 3 bases from V and 1 base from J, with 13 bases between. This CDR3 is built from 16 residues. CDR3 nucleotide sequence: TGTGCCAGCAGCTTCTTGCCAGGGAGGGCCAAAAACATTCAGTACTTC. Translating it yields CASSFLPGRAKNIQYF.

This clonotype was observed many times. J is TRBJ1-6 and V is TRBV6-1, with no clear D. Germline CDR1 is MNHNS and CDR2 is SASEGT. V lost 6 bases, J lost 10 bases, and 7 bases lay in between. The CDR3 is 11 residues long. The CDR3 loop is CASRYGSPLHF. The CDR3 nucleotides are TGTGCCAGCAGATATGGATCACCCCTCCACTTT.

CDR3 region: CASSLIAGASYEQYF. CDR3 nucleotides: TGCGCCAGCAGCCTTATAGCGGGGGCTTCCTACGAGCAGTACTTC. The chain carries TRBV4-1 and TRBJ2-7, with 9 positions matching TRBD2. The ends lost 4 bases at V and 1 base at J; junction bases unmatched: 5. Germline-derived CDR1 and CDR2 are MGHRA and YSYEKL. CDR3 size: 15 residues.

In this sample, this clonotype turned up many times. The CDR3 region has the DNA TGTGCCAGCAGGCGACGGATAGCTGTTCAGCCCCAGCATTTT. Translated, it gives CASRRRIAVQPQHF. The J gene is TRBJ1-5, the V gene TRBV6-1; no firm D call. This CDR3 is built from 14 residues. Trimming removed 6 bases from V and 6 bases from J, with 15 bases in between. Looked up from germline, CDR1 is MNHNS and CDR2 is SASEGT.

This chain links TRBV19 with TRBJ2-2; D is undetermined. Germline assignment: CDR1 LNHDA and CDR2 SQIVND (reference sequence). Trimming took off 10 bases at V and 3 bases at J, with 9 bases between the two ends. The CDR3 loop spans 12 amino acids. The CDR3 reads CATLEDTGELFF. The DNA of the CDR3 is TGTGCCACCCTCGAGGACACCGGGGAGCTGTTTTTT.

In this sample, this clonotype turned up many times. CDR3 sequence: CASSSGQPDGYGYTF. CDR3 in DNA: TGTGCCAGCAGTTCAGGACAGCCGGATGGCTATGGCTACACCTTC. The V call is TRBV28, the J call TRBJ1-2; tentative D call: TRBD1 (6 bases). Germline CDR1 reads MDHEN; CDR2 reads SYDVKM. The CDR3 runs 15 residues. The ends were cut back, 4 bases at V and 4 bases at J, with 16 bases in the middle.

This clonotype has just a few counts. The V gene is TRBV19, the J gene TRBJ1-2; no firm D call. Looked up from germline, CDR1 is LNHDA and CDR2 is SQIVND (reference sequence). CDR3 length: 12 amino acids. Deletions cut 7 bases from V and 5 bases from J, with 11 bases between. CDR3 DNA sequence: TGTGCCAGTATGGTTATAGGGTATGGCTACACCTTC. Protein: CASMVIGYGYTF.

The chain uses TRBV28 and TRBJ2-6; the D gene is possibly TRBD1 (5 bases). Trimming stripped 2 bases from V and 2 bases from J, with 13 bases between. Germline assignment: CDR1 MDHEN and CDR2 SYDVKM. The CDR3 is 17 amino acids. CDR3 bases: TGTGCCAGCAGTTTAATTGACAGTGTTCCTGGGGCCAACGTCCTGACTTTC. This codes for CASSLIDSVPGANVLTF.

This clonotype was detected ten times or more. The V and J genes are TRBV11-2 and TRBJ1-1; 8 bases are shared with TRBD1. V gave up 2 bases and J gave up 6 bases; unmatched junction bases: 5. The germline CDR1 and CDR2 sequences are SGHAT and FQNNGV. The CDR3 loop spans 14 amino acids. The CDR3 coding sequence is TGTGCCAGCAGCTTAAGACAGGGGCGGCCTGAAGCTTTCTTT. Amino acids: CASSLRQGRPEAFF. The variable domain in full, with the rest retrieved from reference TRBV11-2 and TRBJ1-1, is EAGVAQSPRYKIIEKRQSVAFWCNPISGHATLYWYQQILGQGPKLLIQFQNNGVVDDSQLPKDRFSAERLKGVDSTLKIQPAKLEDSAVYLCASSLRQGRPEAFFGQGTRLTVV.

This clonotype was seen ten or more times. The chain employs TRBV20-1 and TRBJ1-2; D unclear. The CDR3 extends over 13 amino acids. Germline V lookup: CDR1 DFQATT, CDR2 SNEGSKA (reference sequence). V was shortened by 1 base and J by 3 bases, with 9 bases between the two germline ends. This CDR3 is CSARVGSDYGYTF. CDR3 nucleotide sequence: TGCAGTGCTAGAGTGGGCTCTGACTATGGCTACACCTTC.